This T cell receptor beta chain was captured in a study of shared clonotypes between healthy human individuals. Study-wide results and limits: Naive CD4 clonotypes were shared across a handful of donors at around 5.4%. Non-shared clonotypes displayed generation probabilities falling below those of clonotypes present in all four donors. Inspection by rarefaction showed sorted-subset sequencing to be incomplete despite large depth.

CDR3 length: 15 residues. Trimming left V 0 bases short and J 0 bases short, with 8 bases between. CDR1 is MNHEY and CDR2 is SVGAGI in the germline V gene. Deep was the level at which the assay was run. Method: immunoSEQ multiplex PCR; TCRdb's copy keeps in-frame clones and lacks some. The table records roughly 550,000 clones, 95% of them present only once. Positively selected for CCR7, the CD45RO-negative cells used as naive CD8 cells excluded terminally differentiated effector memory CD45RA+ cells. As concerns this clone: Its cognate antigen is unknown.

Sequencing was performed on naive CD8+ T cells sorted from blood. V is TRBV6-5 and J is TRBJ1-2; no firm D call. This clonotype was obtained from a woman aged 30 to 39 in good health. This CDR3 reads CASSYSEGTNYGYTF. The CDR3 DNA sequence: TGTGCCAGCAGTTACTCGGAGGGAACTAACTATGGCTACACCTTC.